These 18 T cell receptor beta chains were sequenced from one sample in a study of blood T cells in healthy people across ages. Sample-barcoded 5' priming and a J-beta primer mix drove a second PCR of roughly 6 to 12 cycles. TCRdb used MiXCR to reprocess the 5' RACE reads, holding one entry per CDR3 protein. Counted here are under 1,100,000 distinct CDR3 sequences, under 30% occurring once; the ten biggest clones make up around 0.75%. This sample was shared with a second study, whose subject was T cells of mothers and their children.

The sample comprised blood. Source of these receptors: a girl aged 2 to 10 in good health.

This sequence joins TRBV28 and TRBJ1-1; 10 bases agree with TRBD1. Losses at the gene ends were 6 bases for V and 4 bases for J; bases not matched to a gene: 17. CDR1 is MDHEN and CDR2 is SYDVKM in the germline V gene. The CDR3 is made up of 18 amino acids. The DNA for the CDR3 is TGTGCCAGCAGATCTCAACGACAGGGGGCTTTCAGTTTCACTGAAGCTTTCTTT. Translated: CASRSQRQGAFSFTEAFF.

The V gene is TRBV2, the J gene TRBJ2-7, with D possibly TRBD2 on 7 matching bases. The CDR3 runs 14 residues. Looked up from germline, CDR1 is SNHLY and CDR2 is FYNNEI. Trimming shortened V by 6 bases and J by 6 bases, and 18 bases separated the two germline ends. CDR3 DNA sequence: TGTGCCAGCAGCGTTTCGGGGGGCGGAGGCGAGCAGTACTTC. Translating gives CASSVSGGGGEQYF.

This chain links TRBV29-1 with TRBJ2-5; 7 nucleotides align to TRBD1. The J call may not be correct, given that the DNA end is closer to TRBJ2-7. This CDR3 is built from 14 residues. The V gene's germline CDR1 is SQVTM and CDR2 ANQGSEA. In nucleotides, the CDR3 is TGCAGCGCCAACCAGGGACAGCTAGCCTACGAGCAGTACTTC. It translates to CSANQGQLAYEQYF.

The chain is built from TRBV7-2 and TRBJ1-2; no reliable D call. Germline V gene data show CDR1 as SGHTA and CDR2 as FQGNSA. Trimming removed 0 bases from V and 4 bases from J, with 6 bases in between. This CDR3 is built from 13 residues. CDR3 DNA: TGTGCCAGCAGCTTAGCTTACATCTATGGCTACACCTTC. Residues: CASSLAYIYGYTF.

The CDR3 here is CASSPEPGASNYEQYF. The CDR3 region has the DNA TGTGCCAGCAGCCCCGAACCGGGTGCCAGCAACTACGAGCAGTACTTC. The chain couples TRBV7-6 to TRBJ2-7; D ambiguous. The germline V and J ends were trimmed by 5 bases and 3 bases, with 20 bases remaining between them. The CDR3 length is 16 residues. The germline gives CDR1 SGHVS, CDR2 FNYEAQ.

The V call is TRBV6-5, the J call TRBJ2-7; 7 bases fit TRBD2. This CDR3 has 16 amino acids. Germline CDR1 is MNHEY and CDR2 is SVGAGI. Trimming at V came to 6 bases and at J to 2 bases, leaving 13 bases not matched to a gene. This CDR3 is CASSRQLAEPPYEQYF. The CDR3 DNA follows: TGTGCCAGCAGCCGACAGCTAGCGGAACCACCCTACGAGCAGTACTTC.

This sequence joins TRBV4-2 and TRBJ2-7; no firm D call. CDR3 size: 14 residues. Germline V lookup: CDR1 LGHNA, CDR2 YNFKEQ. V gave up 4 bases and J gave up 3 bases, with 13 bases separating them. The CDR3 region is CASSRETNLYEQYF. CDR3 nucleotides: TGTGCCAGCAGCCGAGAAACGAACCTCTACGAGCAGTACTTC.

This clonotype was recorded a few times. The chain carries TRBV12-3 or TRBV12-4 and TRBJ2-5; 7 bases fit TRBD1. The ends lost 6 bases at V and 5 bases at J; junction bases unmatched: 12. CDR3 size: 15 residues. The DNA for the CDR3 is TGTGCCAGCAGATCCGGACAGGCCGTGGGGGAGACCCAGTACTTC. Amino acids: CASRSGQAVGETQYF.

The gene calls are TRBV7-2 and TRBJ2-3, with 8 bases matching TRBD2. CDR3 length equals 16 residues. Losses at the gene ends were 0 bases for V and 4 bases for J; bases not matched to a gene: 6. Germline V CDR1 and CDR2: SGHTA, FQGNSA. The CDR3 is CTSSLASGDSADTQYF. The CDR3 bases are TGTACCAGCAGCTTAGCTAGCGGGGATTCGGCAGATACGCAGTATTTT. Based on the CDR3 plus reference TRBV7-2 and TRBJ2-3, the full variable domain is GAGVSQSPSNKVTEKGKDVELRCDPISGHTALYWYRQSLGQGLEFLIYFQGNSAPDKSGLPSDRFSAERTGGSVSTLTIQRTQQEDSAVYLCTSSLASGDSADTQYFGPGTRLTVL.

This clonotype was counted only a few times. This chain uses TRBV9 with TRBJ1-1; no clear D gene. V lost 5 bases and J lost 8, with 16 bases in between. Germline values: CDR1 SGDLS, CDR2 YYNGEE. This CDR3 spans 13 amino acids. The CDR3 sequence is CASSTDTVGEAFF. CDR3 bases: TGTGCCAGCAGTACTGACACGGTTGGGGAAGCTTTCTTT.

This clonotype occurred a few times. The rearrangement uses TRBV29-1 and TRBJ2-7; the D is unclear. The CDR3 has 13 amino acids. Germline V gene lookup returns CDR1 SQVTM and CDR2 ANQGSEA. Trimming took 6 bases from V and 4 from J, leaving 16 bases between them. The CDR3 here is CSVSTRASYEQYF. The CDR3 nucleotides are TGCAGCGTCTCGACCCGCGCTTCTTACGAGCAGTACTTC.

J is TRBJ2-2 and V is TRBV20-1; 9 bases are a match to TRBD1. This CDR3 region has 14 residues. CDR1 is DFQATT, CDR2 SNEGSKA, per germline (reference sequence). The junction had 5 bases not matched to a gene; V was cut back by 6 bases and J by 3 bases. In DNA form, the CDR3 reads TGCAGTGCCGGACAGGGGTGGGACACCGGGGAGCTGTTTTTT. Its protein is CSAGQGWDTGELFF.

This clonotype appeared a few times. This sequence joins TRBV29-1 and TRBJ1-4; D perhaps matches TRBD1 (5 bases). Trimming shortened V by 6 bases and J by 8 bases, and 16 bases separated the two germline ends. This CDR3 contains 13 residues. CDR1 is SQVTM and CDR2 is ANQGSEA in the germline V gene. Here the CDR3 reads CSVRVSGTEKLFF. CDR3 coding DNA: TGCAGCGTGAGGGTATCCGGGACCGAAAAACTGTTTTTT.

This clonotype has more than one count but fewer than ten. Compared with germline, one end of the junction differs, possibly owing to a read error. The chain is built from TRBV7-7 and TRBJ2-2; D is possibly TRBD1 (7 bases). The germline CDR1 and CDR2 sequences are SSHAT and FNYEAQ (reference sequence). This CDR3 is 18 amino acids long. In DNA, the CDR3 is TGTGCTAGCAGCTCAAGGGGGCGAGCGGGCCTAGGAACCGGGGAGCTGTTTTTT. Protein: CASSSRGRAGLGTGELFF.

This clonotype occurred a few times. The rearrangement joins TRBV19 to TRBJ1-1; perhaps TRBD1 as D (5 bases). The V and J ends lost 1 base and 11 bases respectively, with 14 bases between them. There are 13 residues in the CDR3. Germline CDR1 LNHDA, CDR2 SQIVND (reference sequence). CDR3: CASSIGGGSVAFF. The CDR3 nucleotides read TGTGCCAGTAGTATAGGCGGGGGTTCCGTTGCTTTCTTT.

This clonotype appeared a few times. The rearrangement links TRBV5-1 to TRBJ1-4; tentatively, D is TRBD1 (5 bases). Germline V gene lookup returns CDR1 SGHRS and CDR2 YFSETQ. There are 16 residues in the CDR3. The germline V and J ends were trimmed by 0 bases and 5 bases, with 14 bases remaining between them. CDR3 in DNA: TGCGCCAGCAGCTTGGTTTCGTTCTGGGGGAATGAAAAACTGTTTTTT. It yields the protein CASSLVSFWGNEKLFF.

With regard to this clonotype: At one of its ends the junction is not consistent with the germline gene, which may arise from a read error. The rearrangement joins TRBV4-2 to TRBJ2-5, with D possibly matching TRBD1 (6 bases). Germline CDR1 and CDR2: LGHNA and YNFKEQ. The CDR3 has 15 residues. As DNA, the CDR3 is TGTGCCAGCAGCCAAGAACAACAGGGAAAAGAGACCCAGTACTTT. This translates into CASSQEQQGKETQYF.

The rearrangement links TRBV21-1 to TRBJ2-7; the table assigns TRBD1, which was not confirmed against the DNA. TRBV21-1 is a pseudogene. There are 16 residues in the CDR3. This CDR3 reads CASSKVTGDGGDEQYF. The CDR3 DNA is TGTGCCAGCAGCAAGGTCACCGGGGACGGAGGCGACGAGCAGTACTTC.